The sequence of this T cell receptor beta chain was determined in a study of T cells after yellow fever vaccination. This clonotype was counted only a few times. TCRdb re-called the 5' RACE reads through MiXCR, storing one row per CDR3 protein. Among about 320,000 distinct CDR3 sequences listed, around 12% were seen once. Between the trimmed V and J ends, which lost 5 bases and 3 bases, there was a span of 1 base. The CDR3 contains 10 residues. The germline gives CDR1 KGHDR, CDR2 SFDVKD. The TCR comes from a young man who received the YFV17D yellow fever vaccine. This sequence joins TRBV24-1 and TRBJ2-7; D remains ambiguous. This sample comprised CD4+ T cells sorted from PBMCs, obtained 15 days after the yellow fever booster vaccination. This CDR3 reads CATSGYEQYV. The DNA of the CDR3 is TGTGCCACCAGTGGCTACGAGCAGTACGTC.